This TCR beta chain was captured in a study of cytomegalovirus exposure and HLA in healthy donors. General study results and limits: Researchers counted approximately 160 TCR beta chains as cytomegalovirus-associated.

Notes on this clone: What it binds is not known.

The data were produced by immunoSEQ multiplex PCR, yet TCRdb's version contains in-frame clones alone and is incomplete. The data hold around 250,000 clones, with about 90% observed a single time. This CDR3 has 13 residues. Germline CDR1 and CDR2: SGHVS and FQNEAQ. V lost 0 bases and J lost 9, with 12 bases in between. Sequenced input: PBMCs. V usage is TRBV7-8 and J usage is TRBJ2-7, with D possibly matching TRBD2 (5 bases). This sequence originates from a woman aged 25-40 years in good health and CMV-seronegative. CDR3 in DNA: TGTGCCAGCAGCTTAGCTGGGGAGAGGGTGCAGTACTTC. Residues: CASSLAGERVQYF.